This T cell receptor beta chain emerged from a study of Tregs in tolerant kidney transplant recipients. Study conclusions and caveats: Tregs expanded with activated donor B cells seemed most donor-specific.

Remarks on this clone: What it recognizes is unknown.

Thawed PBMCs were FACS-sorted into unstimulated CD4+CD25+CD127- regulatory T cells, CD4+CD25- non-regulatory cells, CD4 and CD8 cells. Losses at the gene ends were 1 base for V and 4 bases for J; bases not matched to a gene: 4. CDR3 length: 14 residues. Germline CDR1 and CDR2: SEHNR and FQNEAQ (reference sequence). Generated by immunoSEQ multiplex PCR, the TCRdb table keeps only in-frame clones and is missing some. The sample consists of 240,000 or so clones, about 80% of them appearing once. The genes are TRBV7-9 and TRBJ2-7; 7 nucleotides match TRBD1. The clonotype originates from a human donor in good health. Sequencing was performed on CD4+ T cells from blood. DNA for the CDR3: TGTGCCAGCAGCTTAGGGGACAGAGTGTACGAGCAGTACTTC. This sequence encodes CASSLGDRVYEQYF.